Listed below are T cell receptor beta chains from one sample, sequenced in a study of beta chain features in type 1 diabetes. Repertoires were generated with immunoSEQ multiplex PCR, while TCRdb's copy carries only in-frame clones and drops some. The table includes hundreds of thousands of clones, roughly 8% detected once. The sample was central memory CD4+ T cells from blood. The source of these receptors is a woman younger than 35 in good health. Both conserved end residues are part of each CDR3.

TRBV25-1	TRBJ2-3	CASSDLVGTDTQYF
TRBV6-6	TRBJ2-1	CASRRYNEQFF
TRBV28	TRBJ2-7	CASRNWTSGNYEQYF
TRBV28	TRBJ2-7	CASSLAGYEQYF
TRBV6-5	TRBJ1-2	CASSLDSNYGYTF
TRBV28	TRBJ2-5	CASSYLGGGLETQYF
TRBV5-4	TRBJ1-2	CASSWSRNYGYTF
TRBV28	TRBJ1-2	CASSFTYGYTF
TRBV4-2	TRBJ1-1	CASSQAGGGTEAFF
TRBV28	TRBJ2-5	CASLSGHGTEETQYF
TRBV7-8	TRBJ2-1	CASSLVASGRYNEQFF
TRBV29-1	TRBJ1-1	CSASGQGRTEAFF
TRBV25-1	TRBJ1-4	CASSESGRSNEKLFF
TRBV18	TRBJ2-7	CASSQGTGSYEQYF
TRBV6-5	TRBJ2-7	CASRGLASYEQYF
TRBV29-1	TRBJ2-1	CSVELRSGAGNEQFF
TRBV4-2	TRBJ2-7	CASSNSPSGRASGEQYF
TRBV7-2	TRBJ2-5	CASSLGLHQETQYF
TRBV15	TRBJ1-2	CATSRDVQGRSSYTF
TRBV7-8	TRBJ2-1	CASSLSRTRGANEQFF
TRBV7-2	TRBJ2-7	CASSKSGTSGSNYF
TRBV25-1	TRBJ1-2	CASSELGTADYGYTF
TRBV28	TRBJ2-7	CASTPGLEVEQYF
TRBV28	TRBJ1-2	CASRALYGYTF
TRBV7-9	TRBJ2-4	CASSHSARNIQYF
TRBV29-1	TRBJ2-1	CSVVSSGRSYNEQFF
TRBV5-4	TRBJ2-5	CASSSFYREGKETQYF
TRBV6-5	TRBJ1-5	CASAGSARQPQHF
TRBV7-2	TRBJ1-5	CASSFSPGSPQHF
TRBV2	TRBJ2-3	CASSETGMDTQYF
TRBV7-3	TRBJ2-1	CASSQGGGSSYNEQFF
TRBV5-1	TRBJ2-5	CASRRQGAEETQYF
TRBV29-1	TRBJ2-3	CSVYRTARTDTQYF
TRBV28	TRBJ1-2	CASSLYGGAVGYTF
TRBV7-3	TRBJ2-2	CASSLTSTNTGELFF
TRBV10-3	TRBJ2-1	CAISDRNNEQFF
TRBV5-4	TRBJ2-3	CASSFGTRFSDTQYF
TRBV18	TRBJ1-2	CASSPNRGKDGYTF
TRBV19	TRBJ2-5	CASSPGQSKETQYF
TRBV29-1	TRBJ1-1	CSVEGTGGSWTEAFF